The 15 T cell receptor beta chains given below trace back to one sample, sequenced in a study of blood T cells in healthy people across ages. Alongside a J-beta primer mix, a sample-barcoded 5' primer served in a second PCR lasting roughly 6 to 12 cycles. Each CDR3 protein is one row after TCRdb ran MiXCR on the 5' RACE reads. The profile covers hundreds of thousands of distinct CDR3 sequences, with 45% to 70% appearing a single time and around 25% taken by the ten largest. The sequencing sample was made of blood. The source is a middle-aged man in good health.

The chain joins TRBV7-2 to TRBJ2-7; 16 nucleotides match TRBD2. V was clipped by 0 bases and J by 5 bases; unmatched bases: 13. The germline CDR1 and CDR2 sequences are SGHTA and FQGNSA. This CDR3 is 20 amino acids long. The CDR3 here is CASSLASPGTSGRAFDEQYF. CDR3 DNA sequence: TGTGCCAGCAGCTTAGCCTCCCCCGGGACTAGCGGGAGGGCCTTCGACGAGCAGTACTTC.

This chain joins TRBV5-1 and TRBJ1-2; D gene ambiguous. V lost 1 base, J lost 3 bases, and 7 bases lay in between. CDR3 length: 13 amino acids. Germline CDR1 is SGHRS and CDR2 is YFSETQ. The CDR3 spells CASSLNSDYGYTF. The DNA for the CDR3 is TGCGCCAGCAGCTTGAACAGCGACTATGGCTACACCTTC.

The sample holds a few counts of this clonotype. V gene TRBV9 combines with J gene TRBJ1-2, with D perhaps matching TRBD1 (6 bases). The CDR3 runs to 15 residues. CDR1 and CDR2 from the germline V gene are SGDLS and YYNGEE. Trimming stripped 3 bases from V and 3 bases from J, with 15 bases between. In DNA, the CDR3 is TGTGCCAGCAGCGGACTACAGGGAGCTGACTATGGCTACACCTTC. This gives the protein CASSGLQGADYGYTF.

This chain connects TRBV20-1 to TRBJ2-7, with D tentatively TRBD2 (6 bases). The J call is uncertain, as TRBJ2-5 better fits the DNA end. The CDR3 extends over 15 amino acids. The germline gives CDR1 DFQATT, CDR2 SNEGSKA (reference sequence). CDR3 nucleotide sequence: TGCAGTGCTAGAGCCCCAGGCGGAGGGAGGGAGACCCAGTACTTC. Translating it yields CSARAPGGGRETQYF.

This chain uses TRBV21-1 with TRBJ1-1; the table's D call of TRBD1 was not tested on the DNA. TRBV21-1 is termed a pseudogene. The CDR3 contains 15 residues. CDR3 in amino acids: CASSRHRHMNTEAFF. The CDR3 DNA follows: TGTGCCAGCAGCAGACACAGGCATATGAACACTGAAGCTTTCTTT.

As for this clonotype: An end of the junction differs from the germline gene, which may be a read error. The chain recombines TRBV18 with TRBJ2-4; D not certain. The J call may not be correct, given that the DNA end is closer to TRBJ2-7. Per the germline V gene, CDR1 is KGHSH and CDR2 is LQKENI. This CDR3 region has 14 residues. CDR3 bases: TGTACCAGCTCACCGTTTGGCGAACCCTACGAGCAGTACTTC. This codes for CTSSPFGEPYEQYF.

This sequence joins TRBV29-1 and TRBJ2-6; TRBD1 agrees at 8 bases. V lost 7 bases, J lost 2 bases, and 7 bases stayed unmatched. This CDR3 is 15 amino acids long. Germline values: CDR1 SQVTM, CDR2 ANQGSEA. Here the CDR3 reads CSAESGGAGANVLTF. The CDR3 DNA sequence: TGCAGCGCCGAGTCAGGGGGCGCTGGGGCCAACGTCCTGACTTTC.

This clonotype was seen more than once but under ten times. The V gene is TRBV5-1, the J gene TRBJ2-1; 8 nucleotides match TRBD1. The CDR3 contains 16 residues. Germline values: CDR1 SGHRS, CDR2 YFSETQ. V gave up 4 bases and J gave up 4 bases; unmatched junction bases: 10. The CDR3 spells CASSPRSGTGYNEQFF. The CDR3, as DNA: TGCGCCAGCAGCCCGCGTTCCGGGACAGGTTACAATGAGCAGTTCTTC.

This chain joins TRBV11-1 and TRBJ1-1, with 7 positions matching TRBD1. Germline V gives CDR1 SGHAT, CDR2 FQDESV (reference sequence). Trimming removed 5 bases from V and 3 bases from J; junction bases left unmatched: 9. The CDR3 has 15 residues. CDR3 nucleotides: TGTGCCAGCAGCCCAAGAGGGACAGAGGACACTGAAGCTTTCTTT. Its translation is CASSPRGTEDTEAFF.

V usage is TRBV18 and J usage is TRBJ2-1, with unresolved D. V was trimmed by 5 bases and J by 2 bases, leaving 13 bases between them. CDR3 length: 15 amino acids. Germline CDR1 and CDR2: KGHSH and LQKENI. CDR3 sequence reads: CASSEAFKAYNEQFF. Here the CDR3 DNA reads TGTGCCAGCTCAGAAGCGTTTAAAGCCTACAATGAGCAGTTCTTC.

The rearrangement links TRBV20-1 to TRBJ2-7; TRBD1 matches 8 bases. The CDR3 totals 13 residues. CDR1 is DFQATT and CDR2 is SNEGSKA in the germline V gene (reference sequence). The junction had 2 bases not matched to a gene; V was cut back by 3 bases and J by 1 base. Here the CDR3 reads CSARRDRSYEQYF. As DNA, the CDR3 is TGCAGTGCTAGGAGGGACAGGTCCTACGAGCAGTACTTC.

The genes are TRBV12-3 or TRBV12-4 and TRBJ1-2; a possible D gene is TRBD1 (5 bases). CDR3 length: 12 amino acids. V lost 4 bases and J 8 bases, leaving 11 bases between the germline ends. The CDR3 DNA reads as TGTGCCAGCAGTTGGTCTCAGGGAGGCTACACCTTC. Translation gives CASSWSQGGYTF.

The V and J genes are TRBV20-1 and TRBJ2-7, with 7 bases aligning to TRBD1. The CDR3 spans 14 residues. With V trimmed by 1 base and J by 3 bases, 6 bases remained unmatched. The germline V gene has CDR1 DFQATT and CDR2 SNEGSKA (reference sequence). The CDR3 nucleotides are TGCAGTGCTAGAGGTCGGGACAGAGTCTACGAGCAGTACTTC. Its protein is CSARGRDRVYEQYF.

The V and J genes are TRBV11-3 and TRBJ2-3; 8 bases agree with TRBD1. The germline CDR1 and CDR2 sequences are SGHNT and YENEEA. This CDR3 has 15 residues. V lost 3 bases, J lost 3 bases, and 5 bases stayed unmatched. The CDR3: CASSFPGTGTDTQYF. In nucleotides, the CDR3 is TGTGCCAGCAGCTTCCCCGGGACAGGTACAGATACGCAGTATTTT. The full variable domain, with the rest looked up from reference TRBV11-3 and TRBJ2-3, is EAGVVQSPRYKIIEKKQPVAFWCNPISGHNTLYWYLQNLGQGPELLIRYENEEAVDDSQLPKDRFSAERLKGVDSTLKIQPAELGDSAVYLCASSFPGTGTDTQYFGPGTRLTVL.

This clonotype has just a few counts. This sequence joins TRBV7-2 and TRBJ2-7; 7 nucleotides align to TRBD2. With V trimmed by 1 base and J by 3 bases, 9 bases remained unmatched. Germline V gene sequence: CDR1 SGHTA, CDR2 FQGNSA. The CDR3 contains 16 residues. The CDR3: CASSLVGGNHDYEQYF. CDR3 coding DNA: TGTGCCAGCAGCTTAGTGGGGGGGAACCACGACTACGAGCAGTACTTC.